The rows below give T cell receptor beta chains drawn from one sample of a study of T cells expressing NK-cell markers. TCRdb re-called the 5' RACE reads and shows each CDR3 protein once, DNA omitted. The table for this sample gives about 460,000 distinct CDR3 sequences. Sequenced material: blood T cells: a sorted CD56 or NKG2C T cell subset, CD4+ or CD8+ T cells, or bulk PBMC T cells (not recorded which). The receptors originated from a woman in her fifties or sixties in good health. Both conserved end residues are part of each CDR3.

J gene	CDR3 length	V gene	CDR3 protein
TRBJ2-5	16	TRBV12-3/TRBV12-4	CASSLGSPFGLETQYF
TRBJ2-5	16	TRBV3-1	CASSPRRASGKETQYF
TRBJ2-1	12	TRBV7-6	CASSREGIHRFF
TRBJ1-1	11	TRBV29-1	CSGSTGAEAFF
TRBJ2-3	15	TRBV15	CATSSKTRFTDTQYF
TRBJ2-1	14	TRBV11-1	CASSPGRAGNEQFF
TRBJ2-2	12	TRBV10-1	CASQWDTGELFF
TRBJ2-5	14	TRBV11-3	CASSLDGSQETQYF
TRBJ1-3	17	TRBV3-1	CASSLVGTGASGNTIYF
TRBJ2-5	13	TRBV20-1	CSARVGLRGFQYF
TRBJ2-3	15	TRBV2	CASRDTGGWTDTQYF
TRBJ2-1	13	TRBV7-9	CASSLGTSYEQFF
TRBJ1-2	18	TRBV7-8	CASSLGRDIVSWVGGYTF
TRBJ2-7	15	TRBV5-1	CASSSSGAVSYEQYF
TRBJ1-3	17	TRBV12-3/TRBV12-4	CASSFRAGVKSGNTIYF
TRBJ2-1	18	TRBV24-1	CATSDFAGGLAGYNEQFF
TRBJ2-2	17	TRBV20-1	CSARDPWGAGTTGELFF
TRBJ2-1	15	TRBV27	CASRIAGGFGNEQFF
TRBJ1-1	13	TRBV2	CASTGGLATEAFF
TRBJ2-7	14	TRBV5-1	CASSLSSGNYEQYF
TRBJ1-1	20	TRBV13	CASSLYRRSQGKHLNTEAFF
TRBJ2-1	12	TRBV6-1	CASRDLGDEQFF
TRBJ1-4	12	TRBV10-2	CASRKGGEKLFF
TRBJ1-2	16	TRBV12-3/TRBV12-4	CASRPEEITHARGYTF
TRBJ1-1	14	TRBV20-1	CSAGDRGDNTEAFF
TRBJ2-3	13	TRBV10-3	CAISSLGPDTQYF
TRBJ2-1	14	TRBV19	CASSISRYNNEQFF
TRBJ2-6	20	TRBV18	CASSGGEKNRFLSGANVLTF
TRBJ2-7	13	TRBV6-5	CASRRGLAGEQYF
TRBJ2-5	15	TRBV7-9	CASSFGELILETQYF
TRBJ2-3	14	TRBV4-2	CASSQAGRTDTQYF
TRBJ2-1	19	TRBV5-1	CASSFPGGLAANTYNEQFF
TRBJ2-5	15	TRBV11-2	CASSPQGLAEETQYF
TRBJ2-3	15	TRBV7-2	CASSLPGRNTDTQYF
TRBJ1-1	13	TRBV20-1	CSASRDMDTEAFF
TRBJ1-5	15	TRBV7-9	CASSLDGAQGQPQHF
TRBJ2-2	15	TRBV9	CASSVGTLATGELFF